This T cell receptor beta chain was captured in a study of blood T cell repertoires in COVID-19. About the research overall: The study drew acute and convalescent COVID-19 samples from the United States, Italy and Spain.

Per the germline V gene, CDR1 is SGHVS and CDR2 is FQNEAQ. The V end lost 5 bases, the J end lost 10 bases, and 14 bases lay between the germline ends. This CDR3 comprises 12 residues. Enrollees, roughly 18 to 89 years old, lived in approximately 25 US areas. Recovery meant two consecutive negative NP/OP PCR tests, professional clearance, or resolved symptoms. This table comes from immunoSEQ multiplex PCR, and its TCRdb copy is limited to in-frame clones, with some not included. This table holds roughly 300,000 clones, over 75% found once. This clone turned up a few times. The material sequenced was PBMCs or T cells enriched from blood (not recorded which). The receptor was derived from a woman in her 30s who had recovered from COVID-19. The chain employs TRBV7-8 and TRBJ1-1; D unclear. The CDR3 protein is CASSPHRGGAFF. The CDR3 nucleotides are TGTGCCAGCAGCCCTCATAGAGGTGGAGCTTTCTTT. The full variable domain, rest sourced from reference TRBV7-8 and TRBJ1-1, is GAGVSQSPRYKVAKRGQDVALRCDPISGHVSLFWYQQALGQGPEFLTYFQNEAQLDKSGLPSDRFFAERPEGSVSTLKIQRTQQEDSAVYLCASSPHRGGAFFGQGTRLTVV.